This TCR beta chain was retrieved from a study of shared clonotypes between healthy human individuals. Overall study: Donor ages ranged 18 to 49 years: a couple of women, a few men.

Naive CD8 cells, CD45RO-negative and positively selected for CCR7, excluded terminally differentiated effector memory CD45RA+ cells. Sequenced by immunoSEQ multiplex PCR; TCRdb stores in-frame clones only, minus some. This table has approximately 590,000 clones, around 95% appearing once. Regarding the study as a whole: Only blood was sampled; tissue repertoires likely differ. Clonotypes not shared had lower generation probabilities than those common to all four donors.

V lost 5 bases and J lost 2; bases outside the gene matches: 2. Per the germline V gene, CDR1 is SGHAT and CDR2 is FQNNGV. The CDR3 totals 15 residues. A note on this clone: Its specificity is unknown.

Sequencing was carried out using naive CD8+ T cells sorted from blood. This receptor was taken from a woman under 40 in good health. This sequence joins TRBV11-2 and TRBJ2-5; 13 bases align to TRBD2. The CDR3 reads CASSLGLAGQETQYF. CDR3 coding DNA: TGTGCCAGCAGCCTGGGACTAGCGGGACAAGAGACCCAGTACTTC.